One sample yielded the 11 T cell receptor beta chains listed below, sequenced in a study of human T cells and chemical hapten exposure. Stated time point: patch test 3, about 24 weeks after DPC sensitization. Sample treatment: therapeutic diphenylcyclopropenone sensitization with weekly scalp DPC. From the RACE reads, TCRdb called clonotypes with MiXCR, one entry per CDR3 protein. This table holds about 120,000 distinct CDR3 sequences, 10% to 12% found once. Specimen: whole blood, collected in connection with sensitization to the hapten diphenylcyclopropenone (DPC). These receptors were taken from a woman aged 45-65 years with alopecia areata. Some clones in this sample may be carry-over from other donors' samples.

This clonotype was counted many times. The genes are TRBV5-4 and TRBJ2-2, with D unresolved. V gave up 4 bases and J gave up 7 bases, with 14 bases separating them. The V gene's germline CDR1 is SGHNT and CDR2 YYREEE (reference sequence). This CDR3 has 14 residues. The CDR3 bases are TGTGCCAGCAGCCCAAGTACAGCAGACGGGGAGCTGTTTTTT. Protein sequence: CASSPSTADGELFF.

This clonotype was seen ten or more times. The chain has TRBV7-2 and TRBJ2-5, with 9 nucleotides matching TRBD2. With 5 bases clipped from V and 1 base from J, the junction kept 5 bases outside the gene matches. Germline values: CDR1 SGHTA, CDR2 FQGNSA. The CDR3 is 15 residues long. The CDR3 sequence is CASSQTSGFQETQYF. DNA for the CDR3: TGTGCCAGCAGCCAGACTAGCGGTTTCCAAGAGACCCAGTACTTC.

This chain joins TRBV20-1 and TRBJ2-7; TRBD1 is a possible D gene (6 bases). Germline CDR1 reads DFQATT; CDR2 reads SNEGSKA (reference sequence). The CDR3 runs 15 residues. The V and J ends lost 1 base and 5 bases respectively, with 18 bases between them. The CDR3 spells CSARVGAGISDEQYF. The CDR3, as DNA: TGCAGTGCTAGAGTGGGGGCAGGGATTTCCGACGAGCAGTACTTC.

This clonotype showed up just a few times. The V call is TRBV12-3 or TRBV12-4, the J call TRBJ1-1; 8 bases are a match to TRBD1. The trim removed 4 bases at V and 5 bases at J, leaving 9 bases unmatched. The CDR3 runs 15 residues. CDR3 nucleotides: TGTGCCAGCAGTTCGGGGGGGACAGGTCGAACTGAAGCTTTCTTT. Amino acids: CASSSGGTGRTEAFF.

The chain uses TRBV20-1 and TRBJ1-5; D gene unclear. The CDR3 extends over 14 amino acids. Germline CDR1 and CDR2: DFQATT and SNEGSKA (reference sequence). Trimming removed 2 bases from V and 1 base from J, with 9 bases in between. CDR3 amino acids: CSARQGYSNQPQHF. The CDR3 coding sequence is TGCAGTGCTAGACAAGGTTACAGCAATCAGCCCCAGCATTTT.

The chain has TRBV9 and TRBJ1-3; weak D call: TRBD1 (5 bases). CDR3 length: 17 residues. Trimming took off 0 bases at V and 4 bases at J, with 17 bases between the two ends. Germline values: CDR1 SGDLS, CDR2 YYNGEE. The DNA for the CDR3 is TGTGCCAGCAGCGTAGACGAAGGGGCTGCCCTGGGAAACACCATATATTTT. Translated: CASSVDEGAALGNTIYF.

This clonotype was counted many times. This chain uses TRBV4-1 with TRBJ2-6, with D maybe TRBD1 (6 bases). Germline V CDR1 and CDR2: MGHRA, YSYEKL. V lost 8 bases, J lost 0 bases, and 14 bases lay in between. The CDR3 totals 16 residues. CDR3 sequence: CASSPTGSSGANVLTF. The CDR3, as DNA: TGCGCCAGCTCCCCGACAGGAAGCTCTGGGGCCAACGTCCTGACTTTC.

This clonotype appeared a few times. The chain recombines TRBV12-5 with TRBJ1-2, with 9 bases fitting TRBD1. In germline, CDR1 is LGHNT, CDR2 FRNRAP. There are 15 residues in the CDR3. The V and J ends lost 4 bases and 4 bases, in that order; junction bases with no gene match: 7. DNA for the CDR3: TGTGCTAGTGGTTCGGGACAGGGATCCCCCTATGGCTACACCTTC. This codes for CASGSGQGSPYGYTF.

This clonotype has more than one count but fewer than ten. This chain connects TRBV12-3 or TRBV12-4 to TRBJ1-2; D is undetermined. Trimming pared 5 bases from V and 0 bases from J, leaving 16 bases between. CDR3 size: 16 residues. The CDR3 sequence: CASSQPPRPTNYGYTF. For the CDR3, the DNA is TGTGCCAGCAGTCAACCCCCCAGACCGACTAACTATGGCTACACCTTC.

This clonotype was recorded many times. This chain uses TRBV16 with TRBJ1-5; 7 bases map to TRBD1. This CDR3 has 15 residues. Germline values: CDR1 KGHSY, CDR2 FQNENV. J lost 9 bases, V lost 2 bases, and 10 bases had no gene match. The CDR3: CASSQPTGIRRPQHF. In DNA form, the CDR3 reads TGTGCCAGCAGCCAACCGACAGGGATCCGTCGGCCCCAGCATTTT.

The rearrangement joins TRBV13 to TRBJ2-1, with D possibly being TRBD2 (6 bases). This CDR3 has 16 amino acids. Germline assignment: CDR1 PRHDT and CDR2 FYEKMQ (reference sequence). Trimming took off 2 bases at V and 8 bases at J, with 19 bases between the two ends. CDR3 bases: TGTGCCAGCAGCTTACCCAGCGGAGGGCGTCCCGATGAGCAGTTCTTC. Its translation: CASSLPSGGRPDEQFF.